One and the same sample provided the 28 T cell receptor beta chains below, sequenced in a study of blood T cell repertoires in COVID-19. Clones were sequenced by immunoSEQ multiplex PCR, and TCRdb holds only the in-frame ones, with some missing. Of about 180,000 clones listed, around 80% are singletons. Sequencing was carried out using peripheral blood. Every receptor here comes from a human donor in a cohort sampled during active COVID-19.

CDR3 amino acids: CASSEYGQASISSPLHF. CDR3 bases: TGTGCCAGCAGTGAATACGGACAGGCTAGTATCAGTTCACCCCTCCACTTT. The rearrangement links TRBV25-1 to TRBJ1-6; 7 positions match TRBD1. The CDR3 length is 17 residues. In germline, CDR1 is MGHDK, CDR2 SYGVNS. V was pared by 0 bases and J by 9 bases, with 11 bases of the junction left unmatched. Looking up the rest from reference TRBV25-1 and TRBJ1-6 gives the full variable domain: EADIYQTPRYLVIGTGKKITLECSQTMGHDKMYWYQQDPGMELHLIHYSYGVNSTEKGDLSSESTVSRIRTEHFPLTLESARPSHTSQYLCASSEYGQASISSPLHFGNGTRLTVT.

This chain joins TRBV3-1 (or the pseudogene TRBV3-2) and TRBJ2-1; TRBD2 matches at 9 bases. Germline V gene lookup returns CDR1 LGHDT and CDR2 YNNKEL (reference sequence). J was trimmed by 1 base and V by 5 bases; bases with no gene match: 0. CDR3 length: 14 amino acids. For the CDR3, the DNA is TGTGCCAGCAGCACTAGCGGGTCCTACAATGAGCAGTTCTTC. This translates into CASSTSGSYNEQFF.

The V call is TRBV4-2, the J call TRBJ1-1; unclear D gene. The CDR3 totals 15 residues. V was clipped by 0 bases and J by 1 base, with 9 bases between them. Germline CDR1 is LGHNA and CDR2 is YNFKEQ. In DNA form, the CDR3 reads TGTGCCAGCAGCCAAGACCCTAGCAGGAACACTGAAGCTTTCTTT. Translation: CASSQDPSRNTEAFF.

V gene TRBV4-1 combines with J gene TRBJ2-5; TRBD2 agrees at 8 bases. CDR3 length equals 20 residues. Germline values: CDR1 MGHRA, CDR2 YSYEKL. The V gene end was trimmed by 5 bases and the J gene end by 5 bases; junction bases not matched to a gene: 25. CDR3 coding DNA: TGCGCCAGCAGCGGACGAAAAATAGGGCGGGGGGACCTCATAGGGGAGACCCAGTACTTC. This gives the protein CASSGRKIGRGDLIGETQYF.

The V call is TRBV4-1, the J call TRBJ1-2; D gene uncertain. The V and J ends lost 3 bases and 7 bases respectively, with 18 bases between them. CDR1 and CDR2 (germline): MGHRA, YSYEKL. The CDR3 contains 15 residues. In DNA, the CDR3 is TGCGCCAGCAGCCAGGGCCCGCGCCGCGGAGGTGGCTACACCTTC. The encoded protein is CASSQGPRRGGGYTF.

This chain's CDR3 is CASSLTLDRAGGEQYF. The CDR3 nucleotides read TGTGCCAGCAGTTTGACCCTGGACAGGGCCGGGGGCGAGCAGTACTTC. The chain employs TRBV27 and TRBJ2-7; 8 bases agree with TRBD1. V lost 3 bases to trimming and J lost 6 bases; unmatched junction nucleotides: 13. Germline V gene data show CDR1 as MNHEY and CDR2 as SMNVEV (reference sequence). The CDR3 runs to 16 residues.

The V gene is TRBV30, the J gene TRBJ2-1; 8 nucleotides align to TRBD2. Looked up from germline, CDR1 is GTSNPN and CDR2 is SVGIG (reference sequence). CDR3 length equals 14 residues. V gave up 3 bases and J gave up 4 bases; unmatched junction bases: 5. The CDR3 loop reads CAWSGSGAYNEQFF. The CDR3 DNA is TGTGCCTGGAGCGGTAGCGGGGCATACAATGAGCAGTTCTTC.

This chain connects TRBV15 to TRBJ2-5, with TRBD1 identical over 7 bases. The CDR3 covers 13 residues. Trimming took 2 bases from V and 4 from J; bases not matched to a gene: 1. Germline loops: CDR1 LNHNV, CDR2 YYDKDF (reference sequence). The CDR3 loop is CATSRTGAETQYF. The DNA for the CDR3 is TGTGCCACCAGCAGAACAGGGGCAGAGACCCAGTACTTC.

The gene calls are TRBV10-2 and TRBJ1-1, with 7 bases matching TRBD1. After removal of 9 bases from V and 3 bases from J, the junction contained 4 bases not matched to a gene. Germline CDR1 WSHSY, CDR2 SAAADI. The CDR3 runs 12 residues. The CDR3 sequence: CASGTDYTEAFF. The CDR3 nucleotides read TGCGCCAGTGGGACAGATTACACTGAAGCTTTCTTT.

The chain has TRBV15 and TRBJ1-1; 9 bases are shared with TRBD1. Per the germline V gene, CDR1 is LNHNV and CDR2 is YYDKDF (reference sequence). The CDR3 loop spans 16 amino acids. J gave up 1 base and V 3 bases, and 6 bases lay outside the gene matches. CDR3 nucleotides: TGTGCCACCAGCAGTCTGACAGGGGGGTGGAACACTGAAGCTTTCTTT. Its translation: CATSSLTGGWNTEAFF.

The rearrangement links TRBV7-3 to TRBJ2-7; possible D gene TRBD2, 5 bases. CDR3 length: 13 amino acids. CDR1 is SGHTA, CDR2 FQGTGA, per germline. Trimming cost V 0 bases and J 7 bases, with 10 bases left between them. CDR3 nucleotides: TGTGCCAGCAGCTTAACCCCCTCGGGGGAGCAGTACTTC. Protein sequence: CASSLTPSGEQYF. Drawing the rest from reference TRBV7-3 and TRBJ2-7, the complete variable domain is GAGVSQTPSNKVTEKGKYVELRCDPISGHTALYWYRQSLGQGPEFLIYFQGTGAADDSGLPNDRFFAVRPEGSVSTLKIQRTERGDSAVYLCASSLTPSGEQYFGPGTRLTVT.

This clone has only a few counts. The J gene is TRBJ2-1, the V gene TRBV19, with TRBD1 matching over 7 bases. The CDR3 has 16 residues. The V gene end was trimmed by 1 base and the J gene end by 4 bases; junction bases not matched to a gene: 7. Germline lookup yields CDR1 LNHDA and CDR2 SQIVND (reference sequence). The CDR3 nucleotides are TGTGCCAGTAGTATAGCGGATATACAGGGGTACAATGAGCAGTTCTTC. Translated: CASSIADIQGYNEQFF.

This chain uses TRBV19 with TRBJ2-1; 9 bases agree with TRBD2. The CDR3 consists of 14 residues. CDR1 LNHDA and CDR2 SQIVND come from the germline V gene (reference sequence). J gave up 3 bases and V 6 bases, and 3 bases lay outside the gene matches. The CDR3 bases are TGTGCCAGTAGCGCGGGGGGGGACTACAATGAGCAGTTCTTC. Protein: CASSAGGDYNEQFF.

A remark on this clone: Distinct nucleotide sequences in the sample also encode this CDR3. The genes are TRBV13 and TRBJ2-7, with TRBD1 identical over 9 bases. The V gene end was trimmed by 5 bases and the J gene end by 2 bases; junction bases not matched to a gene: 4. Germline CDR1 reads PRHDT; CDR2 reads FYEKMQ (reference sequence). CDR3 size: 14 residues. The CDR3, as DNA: TGTGCCAGCAGCCCTGGACAGGGGACCTACGAGCAGTACTTC. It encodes CASSPGQGTYEQYF.

The CDR3 DNA reads TGTGCCAGTAGTATATGGGGGGGGGTCGAAGATACGCAGTATTTT. This codes for CASSIWGGVEDTQYF. The genes are TRBV19 and TRBJ2-3; 7 bases are shared with TRBD2. The CDR3 is 15 amino acids. Trimming took 2 bases from V and 5 from J; bases not matched to a gene: 7. Germline V CDR1 and CDR2: LNHDA, SQIVND (reference sequence).

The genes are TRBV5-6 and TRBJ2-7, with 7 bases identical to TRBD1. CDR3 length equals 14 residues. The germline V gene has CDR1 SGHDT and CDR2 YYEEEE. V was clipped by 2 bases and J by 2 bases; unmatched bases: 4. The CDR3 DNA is TGTGCCAGCAGCTTCGGGACAGAAACCTACGAGCAGTACTTC. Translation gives CASSFGTETYEQYF.

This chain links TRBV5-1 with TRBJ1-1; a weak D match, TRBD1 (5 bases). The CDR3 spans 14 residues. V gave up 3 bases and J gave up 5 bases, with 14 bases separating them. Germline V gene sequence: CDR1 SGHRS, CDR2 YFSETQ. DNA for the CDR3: TGCGCCAGCAGCTCCACCGCGGGGGGAACTGAAGCTTTCTTT. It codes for CASSSTAGGTEAFF.

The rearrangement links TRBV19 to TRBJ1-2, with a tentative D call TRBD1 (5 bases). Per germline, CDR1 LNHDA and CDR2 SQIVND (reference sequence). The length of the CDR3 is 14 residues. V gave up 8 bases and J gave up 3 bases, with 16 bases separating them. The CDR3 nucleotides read TGTGCCAGTCTAATCACTGGACACGACTATGGCTACACCTTC. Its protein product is CASLITGHDYGYTF.

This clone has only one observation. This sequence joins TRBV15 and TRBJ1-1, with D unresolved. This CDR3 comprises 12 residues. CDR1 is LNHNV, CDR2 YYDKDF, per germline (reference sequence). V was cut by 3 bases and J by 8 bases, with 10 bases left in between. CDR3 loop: CATSSQREEAFF. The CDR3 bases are TGTGCCACCAGCAGCCAGCGAGAGGAAGCTTTCTTT.

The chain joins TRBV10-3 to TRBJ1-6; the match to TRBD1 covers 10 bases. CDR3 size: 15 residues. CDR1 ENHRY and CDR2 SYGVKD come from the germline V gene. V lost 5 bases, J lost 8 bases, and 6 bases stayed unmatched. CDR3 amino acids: CAISPGQGRYSPLHF. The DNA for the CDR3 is TGTGCCATCAGTCCGGGACAGGGGAGATATTCACCCCTCCACTTT.

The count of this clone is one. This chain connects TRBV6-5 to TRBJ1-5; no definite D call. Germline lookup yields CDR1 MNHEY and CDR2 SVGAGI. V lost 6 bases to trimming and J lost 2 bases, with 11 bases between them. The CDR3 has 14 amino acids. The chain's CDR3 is CASSLQVGNQPQHF. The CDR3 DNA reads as TGTGCCAGCAGCCTCCAGGTGGGCAATCAGCCCCAGCATTTT.

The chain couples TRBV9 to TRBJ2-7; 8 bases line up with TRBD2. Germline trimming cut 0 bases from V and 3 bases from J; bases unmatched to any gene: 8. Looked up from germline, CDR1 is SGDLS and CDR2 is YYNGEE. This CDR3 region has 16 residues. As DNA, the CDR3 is TGTGCCAGCAGCGTAGGACTCGGGCGGGGGGACTACGAGCAGTACTTC. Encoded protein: CASSVGLGRGDYEQYF.

The DNA for the CDR3 is TGTGCCAGCAGTTTATATTCAGGGGGAGCTGAAGCTTTCTTT. This sequence encodes CASSLYSGGAEAFF. The gene calls are TRBV27 and TRBJ1-1; 7 bases agree with TRBD1. CDR3 length: 14 amino acids. Per the germline V gene, CDR1 is MNHEY and CDR2 is SMNVEV (reference sequence). J gave up 6 bases and V 1 base, and 5 bases lay outside the gene matches.

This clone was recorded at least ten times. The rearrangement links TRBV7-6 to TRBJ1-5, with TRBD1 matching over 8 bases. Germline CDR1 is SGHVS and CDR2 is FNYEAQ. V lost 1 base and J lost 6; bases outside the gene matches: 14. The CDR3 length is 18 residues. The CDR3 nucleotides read TGTGCCAGCAGCTTAGTCGGGTTGACAGGGGTGGATCGTCAGCCCCAGCATTTT. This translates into CASSLVGLTGVDRQPQHF.

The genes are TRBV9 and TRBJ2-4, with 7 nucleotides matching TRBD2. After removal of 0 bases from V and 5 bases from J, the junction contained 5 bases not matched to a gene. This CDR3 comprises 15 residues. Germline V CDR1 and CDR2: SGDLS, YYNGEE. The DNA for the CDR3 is TGTGCCAGCAGCGTAGGGCCCAGCGGGGAAAACATTCAGTACTTC. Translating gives CASSVGPSGENIQYF.

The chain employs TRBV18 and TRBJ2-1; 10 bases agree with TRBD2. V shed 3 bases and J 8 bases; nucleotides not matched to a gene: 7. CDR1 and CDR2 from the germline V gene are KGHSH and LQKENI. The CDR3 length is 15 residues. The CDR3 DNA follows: TGTGCCAGCTCACCTCGCAGCGGGGGGGGTTATGAGCAGTTCTTC. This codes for CASSPRSGGGYEQFF.

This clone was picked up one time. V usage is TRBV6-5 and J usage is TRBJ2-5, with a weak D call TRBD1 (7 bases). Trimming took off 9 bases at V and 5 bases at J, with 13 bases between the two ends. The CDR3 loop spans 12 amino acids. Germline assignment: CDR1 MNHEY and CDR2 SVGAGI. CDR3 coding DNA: TGTGCCAGTAACAGGGGAGGCGAGACCCAGTACTTC. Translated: CASNRGGETQYF.

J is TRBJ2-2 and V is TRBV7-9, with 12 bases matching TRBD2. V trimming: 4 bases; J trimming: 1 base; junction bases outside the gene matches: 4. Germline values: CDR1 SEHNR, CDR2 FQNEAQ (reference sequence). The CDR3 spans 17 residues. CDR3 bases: TGTGCCAGCAGCTCAACGGGACTAGCGGGGAACACCGGGGAGCTGTTTTTT. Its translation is CASSSTGLAGNTGELFF. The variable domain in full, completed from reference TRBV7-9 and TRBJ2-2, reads DTGVSQNPRHKITKRGQNVTFRCDPISEHNRLYWYRQTLGQGPEFLTYFQNEAQLEKSRLLSDRFSAERPKGSFSTLEIQRTEQGDSAMYLCASSSTGLAGNTGELFFGEGSRLTVL.